This T cell receptor (beta chain) was sequenced for a study of T cells in Graves' hyperthyroidism and ophthalmopathy. General study findings and limits: Ophthalmopathy was told apart from stable hyperthyroidism by a 13 V-J model. The blood repertoire included most of the expanded thyroid clonotypes above 0.001.

Investigators excluded patients with uncontrolled infection, other autoimmune disease, pregnancy or lactation. Every diagnosis used clinical symptoms, serum thyroxine and TRAb, thyroid ultrasound and orbital computed tomography. This clonotype has a handful of counts. Its matching antigen is unknown. TCR beta CDR3 regions were amplified from RNA transcripts. A set of HTBI primers served as the primers for a first-round RT-PCR of the TCR CDR3. Each CDR3 protein is one row after TCRdb ran MiXCR on the multiplex PCR reads. The repertoire holds a few hundred thousand distinct CDR3 sequences, with roughly 15% as singletons. This clonotype was sampled from a woman between 40 and 55 years old with Graves' ophthalmopathy. Material for sequencing was blood.

The CDR3 loop is CASSSLTGRETQYF. The DNA of the CDR3 is TGTGCCAGCAGCTCCTTGACAGGGCGAGAGACCCAGTACTTC. The chain uses TRBV5-4 and TRBJ2-5; 7 bases map to TRBD1. With 3 bases clipped from V and 4 bases from J, the junction kept 6 bases outside the gene matches. The CDR3 is 14 residues long. Per the germline V gene, CDR1 is SGHNT and CDR2 is YYREEE (reference sequence).